The T cell receptor beta chain under discussion was sequenced for a study of beta chain features in type 1 diabetes. Findings and caveats of the study: PCR might pick shorter templates more often, in the same way for patients and controls. More deletions and fewer insertions at VDJ junctions were found in patients with type 1 diabetes.

Isolated RNA was reverse transcribed in full, so expressed TCRB transcripts were sequenced. Deep immunoSEQ sequencing covered naive, central memory and regulatory T cell samples. The table came from immunoSEQ multiplex PCR; TCRdb's copy has only in-frame clones and leaves some out. This table holds 160,000 or so clones, around 10% found once. This CDR3 has 12 amino acids. Germline V gene data show CDR1 as SQVTM and CDR2 as ANQGSEA. The germline V and J ends were trimmed by 3 bases and 2 bases, with 7 bases remaining between them. Details on this clone: Its antigen is still unknown. Different DNA sequences within this sample yield the same CDR3.

This sequence originates from a man younger than 30 in good health. Sequencing used central memory CD4+ T cells from blood. The chain recombines TRBV29-1 with TRBJ2-5; D not certain. The CDR3: CSVEQGQETQYF. CDR3 DNA sequence: TGCAGCGTTGAGCAAGGACAAGAGACCCAGTACTTC.